This T cell receptor beta chain was identified during a study of T-cell reconstitution after alpha-beta-depleted transplantation in children. This clonotype was detected many times. The CDR3 loop spans 15 amino acids. J lost 4 bases, V lost 5 bases, and 6 bases had no gene match. Germline values: CDR1 DFQATT, CDR2 SNEGSKA (reference sequence). Unique molecular identifiers were built into the TCRbeta library. TCRdb re-derived calls from the PCR reads in MiXCR, one entry per CDR3 protein. The sample records over 120,000 distinct CDR3 sequences, about 9% being singletons. The sequence was obtained from a female patient between 2 and 15 years old who had a stem cell transplant for congenital amegakaryocytic thrombocytopenia, so the T cells may come from the graft donor. Sequencing used PBMCs, mostly from graft donor cells, obtained 180 days after TCRalphabeta/CD19-depleted stem cell transplant. This chain connects TRBV20-1 to TRBJ2-2, with TRBD2 identical over 11 bases. CDR3 protein: CSALGLAEGTGELFF. The CDR3 DNA reads as TGCAGTGCTTTGGGACTAGCGGAGGGCACCGGGGAGCTGTTTTTT.